Following are 3 T cell receptor beta chains from one sample sequenced in a study of cytomegalovirus exposure and HLA in healthy donors. Primers: 60 Vbeta forward and 13 Jbeta reverse. Sequencing was performed with immunoSEQ multiplex PCR; in TCRdb, only in-frame clones are kept and a portion is missing. The top ten hold roughly 5.2% of the sample, which has tens of thousands of clones, about four fifths seen once. Specimen: PBMCs. The origin of the receptors is a woman in her thirties in good health and CMV-seronegative.

Only a few counts were recorded for this clone. The chain employs TRBV10-2 and TRBJ1-4; D ambiguous. V was shortened by 2 bases and J by 8 bases, with 9 bases between the two germline ends. This CDR3 has 13 amino acids. Per the germline V gene, CDR1 is WSHSY and CDR2 is SAAADI. CDR3 loop: CASSEGRGEKLFF. The CDR3, as DNA: TGCGCCAGCAGTGAGGGGAGAGGGGAAAAACTGTTTTTT.

The J gene is TRBJ1-1, the V gene TRBV5-1; 9 bases agree with TRBD1. This CDR3 is built from 16 residues. With 0 bases clipped from V and 0 bases from J, the junction kept 3 bases outside the gene matches. CDR1 and CDR2 (germline): SGHRS, YFSETQ. The CDR3 here is CASSLETGGMNTEAFF. The CDR3, as DNA: TGCGCCAGCAGCTTGGAGACAGGGGGGATGAACACTGAAGCTTTCTTT.

V and J are TRBV4-3 and TRBJ2-1, with TRBD2 identical over 11 bases. The junction had 9 bases not matched to a gene; V was cut back by 5 bases and J by 9 bases. Per the germline V gene, CDR1 is LGHNA and CDR2 is YSLEER. The length of the CDR3 is 15 residues. The DNA of the CDR3 is TGCGCCAGCAGCAAACTAGCGGGAGTTGAGGGTGAGCAGTTCTTC. Translating gives CASSKLAGVEGEQFF.